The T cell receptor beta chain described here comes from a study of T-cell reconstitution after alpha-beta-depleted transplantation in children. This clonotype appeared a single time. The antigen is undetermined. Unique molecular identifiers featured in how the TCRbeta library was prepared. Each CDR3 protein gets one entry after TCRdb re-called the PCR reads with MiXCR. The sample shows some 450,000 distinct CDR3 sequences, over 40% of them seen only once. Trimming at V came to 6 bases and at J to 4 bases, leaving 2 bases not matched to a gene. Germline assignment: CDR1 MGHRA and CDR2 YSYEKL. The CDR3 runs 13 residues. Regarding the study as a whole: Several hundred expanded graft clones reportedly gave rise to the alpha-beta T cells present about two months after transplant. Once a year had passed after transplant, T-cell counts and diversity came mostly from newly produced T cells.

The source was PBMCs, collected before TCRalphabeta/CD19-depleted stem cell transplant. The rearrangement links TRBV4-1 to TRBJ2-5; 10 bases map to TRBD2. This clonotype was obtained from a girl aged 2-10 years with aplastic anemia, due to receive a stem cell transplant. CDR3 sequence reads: CASRVAGGETQYF. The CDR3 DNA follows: TGCGCCAGCAGAGTAGCGGGAGGAGAGACCCAGTACTTC.